This is a list of T cell receptor beta chains from one sample in a study of T-cell memory formation after mild COVID-19. One entry per CDR3 protein, called by TCRdb with MiXCR from the 5' RACE reads. Among 150,000 to 200,000 distinct CDR3 sequences listed, about 21% were seen once. Material: PBMCs or a T cell subset sorted from them (not recorded which). The source is an adult woman who had mild COVID-19 (a few samples of this study predate the infection). Cell type and time point are not known. The CDR3 runs from the conserved cysteine through the conserved F or W. D genes are given only for firm matches. Only part of the rows carry a size: once, few, many, or a class if the clone is expanded.

size: few; J: TRBJ2-1; V: TRBV25-1; D: .; DNA: TGTGCCAGCGGTATCAATGAGCAGTTCTTC; CDR3: CASGINEQFF
size: few; J: TRBJ1-1; V: TRBV12-3/TRBV12-4; D: TRBD1; DNA: TGTGCCAGCAGCCTCACAGGGGCCAGTGAAGCTTTCTTT; CDR3: CASSLTGASEAFF
size: .; J: TRBJ2-5; V: TRBV5-6; D: TRBD2; DNA: TGTGCCAGCAGCCCGGTAGCGGGAGTAGGGAGGGGAGAGACCCAGTACTTC; CDR3: CASSPVAGVGRGETQYF
size: .; J: TRBJ2-7; V: TRBV4-3; D: .; DNA: TGCGCCAGCAGCCAAGATCATTATGAGCTGGTGGGGAACGAGCAGTACTTC; CDR3: CASSQDHYELVGNEQYF
size: .; J: TRBJ2-4; V: TRBV18; D: TRBD2; DNA: TGTGCCAGCTCACCACCGGGAGGGGACATTCAGTACTTC; CDR3: CASSPPGGDIQYF
size: .; J: TRBJ2-3; V: TRBV30; D: TRBD2; DNA: TGTGCCTCCGAGAGGGCTAGCGGCTATGGCACAGATACGCAGTATTTT; CDR3: CASERASGYGTDTQYF
size: .; J: TRBJ1-1; V: TRBV3-1; D: .; DNA: TGTGCCAGCAGCCAAGGTCGGCTCCTGAACACTGAAGCTTTCTTT; CDR3: CASSQGRLLNTEAFF
size: few; J: TRBJ2-3; V: TRBV14; D: .; DNA: TGTGCCAGCAGCCAAGCGGTCACTATGCAGTATTTT; CDR3: CASSQAVTMQYF
size: few; J: TRBJ2-7; V: TRBV11-3; D: TRBD1; DNA: TGTGCCAGCAGCTGGACAGGGTCGGACGAGCAGTACTTC; CDR3: CASSWTGSDEQYF
size: .; J: TRBJ1-1; V: TRBV14; D: .; DNA: TGTGCCAGCAGCCATCCCGACAAGGATGAAGCTTTCTTT; CDR3: CASSHPDKDEAFF
size: many; J: TRBJ2-4; V: TRBV6-2/TRBV6-3; D: .; DNA: TGTGCCAGCAACGAAGCGGCGAACATTCAGTACTTC; CDR3: CASNEAANIQYF
size: .; J: TRBJ1-1; V: TRBV4-2; D: .; DNA: TGTGCCAGCAGCGAAACAGAGAACACTGAAGCTTTCTTT; CDR3: CASSETENTEAFF
size: few; J: TRBJ2-7; V: TRBV4-1; D: TRBD1; DNA: TGCGCCAGCAGCGGACGACAGGGTGGGGAGCAGTACTTC; CDR3: CASSGRQGGEQYF
size: few; J: TRBJ2-1; V: TRBV20-1; D: .; DNA: TGCAGTGCCGCAGACAGGTTGGGGGCCAGCTCCTACAATGAGCAGTTCTTC; CDR3: CSAADRLGASSYNEQFF
size: once; J: TRBJ2-1; V: TRBV9; D: TRBD2; DNA: TGTGCCAGCAGCGTAGAAGTGACTAGCGGGAAAAATGAGCAGTTCTTC; CDR3: CASSVEVTSGKNEQFF
size: few; J: TRBJ2-5; V: TRBV7-9; D: .; DNA: TGTGCCAGCAGCTTTGAGGGAGTTCAAGAGACCCAGTACTTC; CDR3: CASSFEGVQETQYF
size: .; J: TRBJ1-1; V: TRBV5-4; D: .; DNA: TGTGCCAGCAGCTTTGACTTAACTCAAAGGCACACTGAAGCTTTCTTT; CDR3: CASSFDLTQRHTEAFF
size: few; J: TRBJ2-7; V: TRBV5-5; D: TRBD1; DNA: TGTGCCAGCAGCGATGCCCGACAGGGCTACTCCTACGAGCAGTACTTC; CDR3: CASSDARQGYSYEQYF
size: .; J: TRBJ1-1; V: TRBV9; D: .; DNA: TGTGCCAGCAGCGTAGGGGATATGAACACTGAAGCTTTCTTT; CDR3: CASSVGDMNTEAFF
size: .; J: TRBJ1-5; V: TRBV19; D: .; DNA: TGTGCCAGTAGAAGTAAAGGGGAGGGCAATCAGCCCCAGCATTTT; CDR3: CASRSKGEGNQPQHF
size: .; J: TRBJ2-3; V: TRBV4-1; D: .; DNA: TGCGCCAGCAGCCAAGTTCCGGTTCCAGATACGCAGTATTTT; CDR3: CASSQVPVPDTQYF
size: .; J: TRBJ2-1; V: TRBV20-1; D: .; DNA: TGCAGTGCGGTACCTAGCGAACCCTCCTACAATGAGCAGTTCTTC; CDR3: CSAVPSEPSYNEQFF
size: few; J: TRBJ2-7; V: TRBV9; D: TRBD2; DNA: TGTGCCAGCAGCGCTACCCGGGACTACCCCTACGAGCAGTACTTC; CDR3: CASSATRDYPYEQYF
size: few; J: TRBJ2-1; V: TRBV11-3; D: .; DNA: TGTGCCAGCAACCGCGGCGGGACATACAATGAGCAGTTCTTC; CDR3: CASNRGGTYNEQFF
size: .; J: TRBJ2-1; V: TRBV19; D: TRBD2; DNA: TGTGCCAGTAGTATACTAGGCGGGAGCTCCTACAATGAGCAGTTCTTC; CDR3: CASSILGGSSYNEQFF
size: .; J: TRBJ2-6; V: TRBV29-1; D: .; DNA: TGCAGCGTTGGAGGAGTTACCGTCTCTGGGGCCAACGTCCTGACTTTC; CDR3: CSVGGVTVSGANVLTF
size: .; J: TRBJ2-1; V: TRBV9; D: TRBD2; DNA: TGTGCCAGCAGCGTAGCTAGCGGGGACTTCAATGAGCAGTTCTTC; CDR3: CASSVASGDFNEQFF
size: .; J: TRBJ1-5; V: TRBV20-1; D: .; DNA: TGCAGTGCTAGAGATCGTAGGGGATGGAATCAGCCCCAGCATTTT; CDR3: CSARDRRGWNQPQHF
size: .; J: TRBJ2-7; V: TRBV13; D: .; DNA: TGTGCCAGCAGCCTTACGGCGGACTACTCCGAGCAGTACTTC; CDR3: CASSLTADYSEQYF
size: few; J: TRBJ2-1; V: TRBV7-2; D: TRBD1; DNA: TGTGCCAGCGCCGGGACAGGGCTTCTTGAGCAGTTCTTC; CDR3: CASAGTGLLEQFF
size: few; J: TRBJ2-3; V: TRBV5-5; D: TRBD2; DNA: TGTGCCAGCAGCTACCTAGCGGGGGGTATCACAGATACGCAGTATTTT; CDR3: CASSYLAGGITDTQYF
size: .; J: TRBJ1-1; V: TRBV18; D: .; DNA: TGTGCCAGCTCACCCCCTGGGGGCTGGGGAGCTTTCTTT; CDR3: CASSPPGGWGAFF
size: .; J: TRBJ2-2; V: TRBV7-9; D: TRBD2; DNA: TGTGCCAGTGGGGGGGTTAACACCGGGGAGCTGTTTTTT; CDR3: CASGGVNTGELFF
size: few; J: TRBJ1-2; V: TRBV5-5; D: .; DNA: TGTGCCAGCAGCGTGGCCCCGACAGACAACTATGGCTACACCTTC; CDR3: CASSVAPTDNYGYTF
size: .; J: TRBJ2-6; V: TRBV4-1; D: .; DNA: TGCGCCAGCAGCCCCTCGGCGACTGGGGCCAACGTCCTGACTTTC; CDR3: CASSPSATGANVLTF
size: many; J: TRBJ2-7; V: TRBV7-8; D: TRBD2; DNA: TGTGCCAGCAGCTTGAGCGGGGGGACTTACGAGCAGTACTTC; CDR3: CASSLSGGTYEQYF
size: .; J: TRBJ2-7; V: TRBV15; D: .; DNA: TGTGCCACCAGCAGAGATAATGAGGGGAATTTGTACGAGCAGTACTTC; CDR3: CATSRDNEGNLYEQYF
size: .; J: TRBJ1-2; V: TRBV7-9; D: TRBD1; DNA: TGTGCCAGCAGCTTGCAGGGGGACTATGGCTACACCTTC; CDR3: CASSLQGDYGYTF
size: .; J: TRBJ1-1; V: TRBV6-5; D: .; DNA: TGTGCCAGCAGTTCCTTGGGGGGGGACACTGAAGCTTTCTTT; CDR3: CASSSLGGDTEAFF
size: .; J: TRBJ1-2; V: TRBV12-3/TRBV12-4; D: .; DNA: TGTGCCAGCAGTTTCTGGGGGGTGGGCTATGGCTACACCTTC; CDR3: CASSFWGVGYGYTF
size: .; J: TRBJ1-1; V: TRBV4-3; D: .; DNA: TGCGCCAGCAGCCAAGATTTGGGGCGGTTGAACACTGAAGCTTTCTTT; CDR3: CASSQDLGRLNTEAFF
size: few; J: TRBJ1-2; V: TRBV12-3/TRBV12-4; D: .; DNA: TGTGCCAGCAGTTTAGCGCCAGTATATGGCTACACCTTC; CDR3: CASSLAPVYGYTF
size: few; J: TRBJ2-7; V: TRBV5-6; D: TRBD2; DNA: TGTGCCAGCAGCTTGGGTAGCGGGCCGATCGGAGAGCAGTACTTC; CDR3: CASSLGSGPIGEQYF
size: .; J: TRBJ1-6; V: TRBV12-3/TRBV12-4; D: .; DNA: TGTGCCAGCAGTTTAGAACCGAGCTCCTATAATTCACCCCTCCACTTT; CDR3: CASSLEPSSYNSPLHF
size: .; J: TRBJ2-7; V: TRBV15; D: .; DNA: TGTGCCACCAGCAGGAAACAGATCACCTACGAGCAGTACTTC; CDR3: CATSRKQITYEQYF
size: .; J: TRBJ2-7; V: TRBV7-6; D: TRBD1; DNA: TGTGCCAGCAGCCAACGACAGGGGATGGCCTACGAGCAGTACTTC; CDR3: CASSQRQGMAYEQYF
size: many; J: TRBJ2-5; V: TRBV4-2; D: .; DNA: TGTGCCAGCAGCCAAGATACGATACAAGAGACCCAGTACTTC; CDR3: CASSQDTIQETQYF
size: few; J: TRBJ1-4; V: TRBV27; D: TRBD1; DNA: TGTGCCAGCAGTCCCCGGGGGACAGGGGTTGAAAAACTGTTTTTT; CDR3: CASSPRGTGVEKLFF
size: few; J: TRBJ1-5; V: TRBV12-3/TRBV12-4; D: .; DNA: TGTGCCAGCAGTTGGGACGGCCCTAGCAATCAGCCCCAGCATTTT; CDR3: CASSWDGPSNQPQHF
size: .; J: TRBJ1-1; V: TRBV20-1; D: .; DNA: TGCAGTGCTAGAGATTACCTACAGGGTTCGGGCACTGAAGCTTTCTTT; CDR3: CSARDYLQGSGTEAFF
size: few; J: TRBJ1-3; V: TRBV27; D: .; DNA: TGTGCCAGCACGGCCTTTCCTCTGGGAAACACCATATATTTT; CDR3: CASTAFPLGNTIYF
size: few; J: TRBJ2-7; V: TRBV7-6; D: TRBD2; DNA: TGTGCCAGCAGCTTTGGGGCTAGCGGGAGTAACGAGCAGTACTTC; CDR3: CASSFGASGSNEQYF
size: few; J: TRBJ1-5; V: TRBV20-1; D: .; DNA: TGCAGTGCGGAGGGAAGCAATCAGCCCCAGCATTTT; CDR3: CSAEGSNQPQHF
size: few; J: TRBJ1-6; V: TRBV9; D: TRBD1; DNA: TGTGCCAGCAGCTACGGGACAGAGGGGACTCCGAATTCACCCCTCCACTTT; CDR3: CASSYGTEGTPNSPLHF
size: .; J: TRBJ1-2; V: TRBV5-1; D: .; DNA: TGCGCCAGCAGCTATGATCAGGGAGCGGATGGCTACACCTTC; CDR3: CASSYDQGADGYTF
size: few; J: TRBJ2-7; V: TRBV6-5; D: TRBD1; DNA: TGTGCCAGCAGTTTGGGGGACAGGTTGGCCTACGAGCAGTACTTC; CDR3: CASSLGDRLAYEQYF
size: .; J: TRBJ2-1; V: TRBV11-2; D: TRBD2; DNA: TGTGCCAGCAGCTTTTGGGGGACTAGCGGCTACAATGAGCAGTTCTTC; CDR3: CASSFWGTSGYNEQFF
size: few; J: TRBJ2-1; V: TRBV7-9; D: .; DNA: TGTGCCAGCAGCTTAGTTACGGGAACCTACAATGAGCAGTTCTTC; CDR3: CASSLVTGTYNEQFF
size: .; J: TRBJ2-2; V: TRBV11-2; D: TRBD1; DNA: TGTGCCAGCAGCTTAAGAGGGGGCGTCGGCCGCACCGGGGAGCTGTTTTTT; CDR3: CASSLRGGVGRTGELFF
size: few; J: TRBJ2-2; V: TRBV7-3; D: TRBD1; DNA: TGTGCCAGCAGCTTAAGGGGGACAGCGAACACCGGGGAGCTGTTTTTT; CDR3: CASSLRGTANTGELFF